Each of the 2 T cell receptor beta chains below was sequenced from the same sample in a study of shared clonotypes between healthy human individuals. Sequenced by immunoSEQ multiplex PCR; TCRdb stores in-frame clones only, minus some. This repertoire shows roughly 2,500,000 clones, 80% to 95% found once; its top ten account for about 0.39%. Sample: naive CD4+ T cells from PBMCs. The subset was: CD45RA+ positively selected. The receptors were gathered from a man aged 18 to 35 in good health. Some clones in this sample may be carry-over from other donors' samples.

Points on this clone: In the same sample, other DNA sequences code for this CDR3. Here the CDR3 reads CASSLVGPGNTIYF. CDR3 DNA sequence: TGCGCCAGCAGCTTGGTGGGGCCCGGAAACACCATATATTTT. V gene TRBV5-1 combines with J gene TRBJ1-3; D possibly corresponds to TRBD1 (5 bases). Deletions cut 0 bases from V and 4 bases from J, with 8 bases between. Germline V lookup: CDR1 SGHRS, CDR2 YFSETQ. The CDR3 extends over 14 amino acids.

The chain links TRBV5-1 to TRBJ2-1, with TRBD2 matching 13 bases. The CDR3 is made up of 16 amino acids. After removal of 2 bases from V and 7 bases from J, the junction contained 6 bases not matched to a gene. The germline V gene has CDR1 SGHRS and CDR2 YFSETQ. The CDR3 is CASSFQPGLAGNEQFF. The CDR3 DNA sequence: TGCGCCAGCAGCTTCCAACCGGGACTAGCGGGGAATGAGCAGTTCTTC.